What follows are 7 T cell receptor beta chains derived from one specimen sequenced in a study of post-analysis software for immune sequencing data. Study-wide results and limits: A few TRBV segments occurring more often in patients than controls included TRBV5-6, TRBV5-1 and TRBV20-1.

For these receptors, no antigen is known. Included in the TCR beta cDNA libraries were unique molecular identifiers. TCRdb re-called the PCR reads through MiXCR, storing one row per CDR3 protein. The sample carries about 500,000 distinct CDR3 sequences, roughly 45% recorded once. The sample taken for sequencing was blood. The receptors were sampled from a girl aged 5 to 17 with multiple sclerosis.

The V gene is TRBV28, the J gene TRBJ2-7; D perhaps matches TRBD1 (5 bases). Trimming stripped 6 bases from V and 4 bases from J, with 13 bases between. This CDR3 comprises 13 residues. Germline loops: CDR1 MDHEN, CDR2 SYDVKM. The CDR3: CASRTETVYEQYF. CDR3 nucleotides: TGTGCCAGCAGAACAGAGACAGTTTACGAGCAGTACTTC.

On this clonotype itself: The conserved phenylalanine or tryptophan normally closing the CDR3 is absent here, so this likely arose from a read error. The chain is built from TRBV7-9 and TRBJ2-1, with D uncertain. Trimming left V 2 bases short and J 6 bases short, with 17 bases between. Germline CDR1 is SEHNR and CDR2 is FQNEAQ (reference sequence). This CDR3 has 16 amino acids. The CDR3 here is CASSLSGGLPINEQFV. The CDR3 bases are TGTGCCAGCAGCTTAAGTGGTGGGCTGCCAATCAATGAGCAGTTCGTC.

V gene TRBV6-6 combines with J gene TRBJ2-6; D perhaps matches TRBD1 (6 bases). The CDR3 has 17 amino acids. Trimming left V 5 bases short and J 0 bases short, with 14 bases between. Germline lookup yields CDR1 MNHNY and CDR2 SVGAGI (reference sequence). CDR3 DNA: TGTGCCAGCAGTACCCTGACAGGAAACTCTGGGGCCAACGTCCTGACTTTC. It encodes CASSTLTGNSGANVLTF.

This chain connects TRBV18 to TRBJ2-7; 7 nucleotides line up with TRBD1. CDR3 size: 15 residues. Trimming cost V 3 bases and J 3 bases; bases outside gene matches: 8. Germline CDR1 reads KGHSH; CDR2 reads LQKENI. This chain's CDR3 is CASSPFGTVDYEQYF. The CDR3 nucleotides are TGTGCCAGCTCACCGTTCGGGACAGTGGACTACGAGCAGTACTTC. Together with reference TRBV18 and TRBJ2-7, the CDR3 gives the full variable domain: NAGVMQNPRHLVRRRGQEARLRCSPMKGHSHVYWYRQLPEEGLKFMVYLQKENIIDESGMPKERFSAEFPKEGPSILRIQQVVRGDSAAYFCASSPFGTVDYEQYFGPGTRLTVT.

This clonotype occurred a few times. V is TRBV5-1 and J is TRBJ2-3; D is uncertain. The CDR3 totals 15 residues. V was clipped by 4 bases and J by 0 bases, with 12 bases between them. The V gene's germline CDR1 is SGHRS and CDR2 YFSETQ. The CDR3 sequence: CASSLSTLSTDTQYF. CDR3 DNA: TGCGCCAGCAGCCTATCGACCCTTAGCACAGATACGCAGTATTTT.

The rearrangement uses TRBV12-3 or TRBV12-4 and TRBJ1-1, with unresolved D. The CDR3 has 12 amino acids. V was cut by 8 bases and J by 6 bases, with 13 bases left in between. CDR3 loop: CASSYELPEAFF. The DNA for the CDR3 is TGTGCCAGCTCTTATGAGCTTCCTGAAGCTTTCTTT.

This clonotype was detected a few times. The chain uses TRBV18 and TRBJ2-1, with a tentative D call TRBD1 (5 bases). CDR1 KGHSH and CDR2 LQKENI come from the germline V gene. The CDR3 extends over 14 amino acids. Trimming stripped 3 bases from V and 4 bases from J, with 10 bases between. The CDR3 region is CASSPQQDYNEQFF. CDR3 coding DNA: TGTGCCAGCTCACCTCAACAGGATTACAATGAGCAGTTCTTC.